The present entry profiles one T cell receptor (beta chain) with its context. The antigen remains unidentified. In germline, CDR1 is SGHDT, CDR2 YYEEEE. The CDR3 totals 13 residues. Trimming cost V 4 bases and J 8 bases, with 12 bases left between them. Using immunoSEQ multiplex PCR, the repertoire was profiled, and TCRdb retains in-frame clones only, with some absent. The sample has under 75,000 clones; 80% to 95% are singletons. This sample was included in a study of OX40 agonist ivuxolimab in advanced cancers. Whole-study context: Ivuxolimab, an antibody that agonizes OX40 (CD134), was administered to the patients. Antecedent anti-PD-1, anti-PD-L1 or anti-CTLA-4 therapy was permissible, with approximately 44% having received some. Findings and limits, study-wide: Some nonresponders also had low normalized T-cell clonal expansion.

The chain links TRBV5-6 to TRBJ1-4, with D possibly matching TRBD1 (6 bases). The sequence was obtained from an adult with an advanced solid tumor such as melanoma, head and neck, liver or kidney cancer. Sequencing used CD4+ or CD8+ T cells sorted from blood, obtained in a trial of the OX40 agonist ivuxolimab. CDR3 loop: CASSPEGGEKLFF. DNA for the CDR3: TGTGCCAGCAGCCCGGAGGGGGGCGAAAAACTGTTTTTT. Drawing the rest from reference TRBV5-6 and TRBJ1-4, the complete variable domain is DAGVTQSPTHLIKTRGQQVTLRCSPKSGHDTVSWYQQALGQGPQFIFQYYEEEERQRGNFPDRFSGHQFPNYSSELNVNALLLGDSALYLCASSPEGGEKLFFGSGTQLSVL.